Sequencing of this T cell receptor beta chain was carried out in a study of Ad26.COV2.S vaccination and SARS-CoV-2 variants. Study-level points and caveats: Recipients given vaccine exceeded placebo recipients in spike-specific TCR breadth.

Treatment meaning: around 19 received Ad26.COV2.S at low or high dose, single or two shots; roughly five received placebo; per-sample allocation not given. The study sampled participants on day 63 after the first vaccine or placebo injection. V shed 6 bases and J shed 3 bases, with 17 bases lying between them. Germline CDR1 reads MNHEY; CDR2 reads SVGAGI. This CDR3 contains 15 residues. On this clone itself: What it binds is unknown.

TCRdb's copy holds only in-frame clones and misses some; the assay was immunoSEQ multiplex PCR. The sample has 300,000 to 400,000 clones, roughly 80% seen once. This specimen was peripheral blood, taken in a trial of Ad26.COV2.S vaccine versus placebo. This TCR was recovered from a person between 18 and 60 years old who received the Ad26.COV2.S COVID-19 vaccine or a placebo. V usage is TRBV6-5 and J usage is TRBJ1-1; no clear D. The CDR3 DNA reads as TGTGCCAGCAGCCGGGCCGGGAGGGCCGACACTGAAGCTTTCTTT. Protein: CASSRAGRADTEAFF.